There are many counts of the clone carrying this T cell receptor (beta chain). What it recognizes is unknown. In this cohort, patients with other autoimmune diseases, uncontrolled infections, pregnancy or lactation were excluded. The CDR3 runs 17 residues. After removal of 4 bases from V and 2 bases from J, the junction contained 12 bases not matched to a gene. Germline loops: CDR1 KGHDR, CDR2 SFDVKD. The sequenced template was RNA, covering the TCR beta CDR3 region. The library came from an HTBI-primed first-round RT-PCR and a second-round multiplex PCR. Each CDR3 protein is one row after TCRdb ran MiXCR on the multiplex PCR reads. The table shows some 210,000 distinct CDR3 sequences, with under 30% occurring only once. The sample belongs to a study of Graves' ophthalmopathy and Graves' hyperthyroidism. Study-wide points: Most thyroid clonotypes with frequency above 0.001 were detected in blood too. A model of 13 signatures distinguished ophthalmopathy from stable hyperthyroidism at 87.88% sensitivity and about 80% specificity.

The source is a man between 50 and 59 years old with Graves' ophthalmopathy. The sequenced sample consisted of peripheral blood. The rearrangement uses TRBV24-1 and TRBJ2-5; 7 bases align to TRBD1. The CDR3: CATSDQARDRSQETQYF. CDR3 nucleotides: TGTGCCACCAGTGACCAGGCCCGGGACAGATCTCAAGAGACCCAGTACTTC.